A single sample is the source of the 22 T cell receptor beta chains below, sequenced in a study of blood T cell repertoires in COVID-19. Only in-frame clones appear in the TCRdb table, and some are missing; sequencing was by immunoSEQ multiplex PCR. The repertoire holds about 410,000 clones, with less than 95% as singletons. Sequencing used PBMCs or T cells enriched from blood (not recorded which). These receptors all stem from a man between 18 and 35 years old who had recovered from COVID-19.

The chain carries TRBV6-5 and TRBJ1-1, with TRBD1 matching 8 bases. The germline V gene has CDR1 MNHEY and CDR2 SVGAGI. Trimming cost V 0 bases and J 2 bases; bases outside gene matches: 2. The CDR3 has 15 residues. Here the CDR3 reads CASSYSTGVNTEAFF. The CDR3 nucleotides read TGTGCCAGCAGTTACTCGACAGGGGTCAACACTGAAGCTTTCTTT.

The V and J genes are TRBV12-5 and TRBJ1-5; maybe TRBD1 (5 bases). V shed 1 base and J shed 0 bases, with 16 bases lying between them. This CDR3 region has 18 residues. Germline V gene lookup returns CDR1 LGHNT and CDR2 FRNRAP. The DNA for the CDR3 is TGTGCTAGTGGTTTGGGATGGGCAGGGATCTATAGCAATCAGCCCCAGCATTTT. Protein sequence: CASGLGWAGIYSNQPQHF.

The CDR3: CATSRVPGETQYF. CDR3 nucleotides: TGTGCCACCAGCAGAGTGCCGGGAGAGACCCAGTACTTC. The rearrangement joins TRBV15 to TRBJ2-5; no definite D call. CDR3 size: 13 residues. V was pared by 1 base and J by 4 bases, with 7 bases between. In germline, CDR1 is LNHNV, CDR2 YYDKDF (reference sequence). Full variable domain (outside the CDR3, taken from reference TRBV15 and TRBJ2-5): DAMVIQNPRYQVTQFGKPVTLSCSQTLNHNVMYWYQQKSSQAPKLLFHYYDKDFNNEADTPDNFQSRRPNTSFCFLDIRSPGLGDTAMYLCATSRVPGETQYFGPGTRLLVL.

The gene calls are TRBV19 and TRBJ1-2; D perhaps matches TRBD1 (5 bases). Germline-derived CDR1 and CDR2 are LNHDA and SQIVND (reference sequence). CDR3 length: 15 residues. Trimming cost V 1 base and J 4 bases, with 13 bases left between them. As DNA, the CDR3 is TGTGCCAGTAGTATAGGGCAGGGATCTCTCTATGGCTACACCTTC. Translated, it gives CASSIGQGSLYGYTF.

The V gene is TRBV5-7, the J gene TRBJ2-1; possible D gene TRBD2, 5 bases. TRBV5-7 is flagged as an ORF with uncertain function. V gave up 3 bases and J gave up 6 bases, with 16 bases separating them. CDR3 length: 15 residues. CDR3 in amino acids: CASSSPGRPCNEQFF. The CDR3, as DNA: TGTGCCAGCAGCTCCCCGGGAAGGCCGTGCAATGAGCAGTTCTTC.

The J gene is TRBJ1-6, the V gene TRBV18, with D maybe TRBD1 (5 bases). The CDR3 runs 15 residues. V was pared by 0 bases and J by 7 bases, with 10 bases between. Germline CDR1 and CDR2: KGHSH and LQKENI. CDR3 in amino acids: CASSPPGLLNSPLHF. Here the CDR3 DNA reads TGTGCCAGCTCACCACCGGGACTTTTGAATTCACCCCTCCACTTT.

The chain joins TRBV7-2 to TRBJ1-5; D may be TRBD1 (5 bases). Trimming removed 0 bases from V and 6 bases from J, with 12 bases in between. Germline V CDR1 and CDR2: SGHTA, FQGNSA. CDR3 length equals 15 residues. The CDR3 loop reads CASSLALGGSQPQHF. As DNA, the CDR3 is TGTGCCAGCAGCTTAGCGCTCGGGGGTAGTCAGCCCCAGCATTTT.

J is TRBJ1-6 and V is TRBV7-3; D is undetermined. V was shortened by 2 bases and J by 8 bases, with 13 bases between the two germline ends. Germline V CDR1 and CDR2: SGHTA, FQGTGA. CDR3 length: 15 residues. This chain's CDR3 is CASSLGSPGDSPLHF. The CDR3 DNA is TGTGCCAGCAGCTTAGGTTCCCCCGGGGATTCACCCCTCCACTTT.

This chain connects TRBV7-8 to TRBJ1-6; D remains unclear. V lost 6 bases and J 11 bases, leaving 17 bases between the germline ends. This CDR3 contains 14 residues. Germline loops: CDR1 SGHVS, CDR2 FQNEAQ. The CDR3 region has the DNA TGTGCCAGCAGTCCAGACGGCTCGGGTGCACCCCTCCACTTT. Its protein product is CASSPDGSGAPLHF.

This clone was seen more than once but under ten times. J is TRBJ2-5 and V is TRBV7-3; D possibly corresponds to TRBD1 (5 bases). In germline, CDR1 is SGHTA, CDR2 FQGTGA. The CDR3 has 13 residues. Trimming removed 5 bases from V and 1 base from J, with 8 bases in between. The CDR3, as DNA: TGTGCCAGCAGCCAGGGTATCCAAGAGACCCAGTACTTC. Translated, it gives CASSQGIQETQYF.

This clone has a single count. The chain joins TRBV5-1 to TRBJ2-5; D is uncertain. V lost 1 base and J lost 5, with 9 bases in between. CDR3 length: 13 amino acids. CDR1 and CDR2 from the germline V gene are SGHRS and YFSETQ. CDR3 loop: CASSLPSEETQYF. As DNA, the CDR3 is TGCGCCAGCAGCTTGCCTAGTGAGGAGACCCAGTACTTC.

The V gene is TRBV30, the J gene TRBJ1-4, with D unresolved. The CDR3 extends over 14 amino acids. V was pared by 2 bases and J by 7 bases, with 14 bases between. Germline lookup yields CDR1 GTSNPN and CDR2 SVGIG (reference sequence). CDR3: CAWSSLINGEKLFF. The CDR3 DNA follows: TGTGCCTGGAGTTCCCTTATCAACGGTGAAAAACTGTTTTTT.

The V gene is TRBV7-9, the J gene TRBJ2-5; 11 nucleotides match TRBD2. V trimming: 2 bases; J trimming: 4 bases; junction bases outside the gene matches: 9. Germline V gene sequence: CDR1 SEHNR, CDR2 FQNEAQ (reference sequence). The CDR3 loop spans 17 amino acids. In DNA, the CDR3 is TGTGCCAGCAGCTTAACCATAGCGGGAGGGCCGGGAGAGACCCAGTACTTC. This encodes CASSLTIAGGPGETQYF. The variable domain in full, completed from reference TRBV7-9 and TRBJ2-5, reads DTGVSQNPRHKITKRGQNVTFRCDPISEHNRLYWYRQTLGQGPEFLTYFQNEAQLEKSRLLSDRFSAERPKGSFSTLEIQRTEQGDSAMYLCASSLTIAGGPGETQYFGPGTRLLVL.

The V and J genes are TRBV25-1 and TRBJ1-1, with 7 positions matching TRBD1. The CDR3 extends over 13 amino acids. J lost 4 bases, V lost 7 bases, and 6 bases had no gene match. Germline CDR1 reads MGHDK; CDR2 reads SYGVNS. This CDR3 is CASTKQGPTEAFF. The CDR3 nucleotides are TGTGCCAGCACTAAACAGGGGCCCACTGAAGCTTTCTTT.

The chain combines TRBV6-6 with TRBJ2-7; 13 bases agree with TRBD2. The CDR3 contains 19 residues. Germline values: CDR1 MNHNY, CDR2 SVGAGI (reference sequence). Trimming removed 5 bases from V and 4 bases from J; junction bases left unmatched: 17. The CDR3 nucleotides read TGTGCCAGCAGTCAGATAAAGCCGGGACTAGCGGGAATAACTTACGAGCAGTACTTC. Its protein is CASSQIKPGLAGITYEQYF.

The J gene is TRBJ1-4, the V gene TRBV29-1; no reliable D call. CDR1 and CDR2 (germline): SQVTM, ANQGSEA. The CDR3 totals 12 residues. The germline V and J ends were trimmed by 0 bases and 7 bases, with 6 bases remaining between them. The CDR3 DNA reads TGCAGCGTTGAAGAGGCGGCTGAAAAACTGTTTTTT. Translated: CSVEEAAEKLFF. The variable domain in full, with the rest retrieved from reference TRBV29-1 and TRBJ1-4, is SAVISQKPSRDICQRGTSLTIQCQVDSQVTMMFWYRQQPGQSLTLIATANQGSEATYESGFVIDKFPISRPNLTFSTLTVSNMSPEDSSIYLCSVEEAAEKLFFGSGTQLSVL.

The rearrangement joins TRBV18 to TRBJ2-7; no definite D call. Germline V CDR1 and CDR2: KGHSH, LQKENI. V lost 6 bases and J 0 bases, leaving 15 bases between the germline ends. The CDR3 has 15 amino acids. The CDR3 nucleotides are TGTGCCAGCTCGCCCTCTACGGTTAGCTCCTACGAGCAGTACTTC. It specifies CASSPSTVSSYEQYF.

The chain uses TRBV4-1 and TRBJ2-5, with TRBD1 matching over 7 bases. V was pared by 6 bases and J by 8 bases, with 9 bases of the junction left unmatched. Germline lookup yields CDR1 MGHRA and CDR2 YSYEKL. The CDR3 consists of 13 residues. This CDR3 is CASSRGTVPTQYF. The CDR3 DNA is TGCGCCAGCAGTAGAGGGACAGTCCCAACCCAGTACTTC.

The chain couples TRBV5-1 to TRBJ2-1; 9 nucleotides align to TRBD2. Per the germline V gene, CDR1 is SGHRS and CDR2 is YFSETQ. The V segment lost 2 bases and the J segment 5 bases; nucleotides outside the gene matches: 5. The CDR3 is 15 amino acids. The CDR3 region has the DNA TGCGCCAGCAGCTTCGCTAGCGGGGTAAACAATGAGCAGTTCTTC. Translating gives CASSFASGVNNEQFF.

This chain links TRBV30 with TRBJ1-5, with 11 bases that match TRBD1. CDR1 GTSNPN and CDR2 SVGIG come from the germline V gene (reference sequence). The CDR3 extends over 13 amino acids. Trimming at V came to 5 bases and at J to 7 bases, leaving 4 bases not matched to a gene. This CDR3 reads CAWRDRGDQPQHF. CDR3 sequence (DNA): TGTGCCTGGCGGGACAGGGGGGACCAGCCCCAGCATTTT.

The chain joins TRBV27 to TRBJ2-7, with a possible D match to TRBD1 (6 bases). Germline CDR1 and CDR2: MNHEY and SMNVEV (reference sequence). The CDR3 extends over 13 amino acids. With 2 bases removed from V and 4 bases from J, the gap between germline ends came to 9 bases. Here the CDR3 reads CASSLRQGYEQYF. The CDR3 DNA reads TGTGCCAGCAGTTTACGGCAGGGGTACGAGCAGTACTTC.

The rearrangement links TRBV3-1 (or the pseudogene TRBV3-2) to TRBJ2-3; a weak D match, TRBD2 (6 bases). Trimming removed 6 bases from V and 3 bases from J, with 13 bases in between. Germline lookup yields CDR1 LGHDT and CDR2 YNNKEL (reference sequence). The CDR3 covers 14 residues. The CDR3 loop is CASSPTSTTDTQYF. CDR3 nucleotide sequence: TGTGCCAGCAGTCCGACTAGTACAACAGATACGCAGTATTTT.